Below are 16 T cell receptor beta chains sequenced from a single sample in a study of blood T cell repertoires in COVID-19 (dated by TCRdb to the early 2020s). The method behind the library was the immunoSEQ multiplex PCR assay. Held by TCRdb, this immuneACCESS table contains in-frame sequences only and omits some clones. Under half of the omission traces to an unresolved V gene where checked; the cause of the rest is unknown. Across this sample there are about 190,000 clones, with around 77% seen only once. In total, the top ten clones hold 17% of the sample. Sequencing was carried out using peripheral blood. Source of these receptors: a man aged 55 to 70 with active or convalescent COVID-19.

In DNA form, the CDR3 reads TGTGCCAGCAGGCCCCAGGGGCTCGACGAGCAGTACTTC. This codes for CASRPQGLDEQYF. The chain is built from TRBV28 and TRBJ2-7, with D maybe TRBD1 (6 bases). This CDR3 region has 13 residues. Trimming took off 6 bases at V and 5 bases at J, with 14 bases between the two ends. The germline V gene has CDR1 MDHEN and CDR2 SYDVKM.

V is TRBV10-3 and J is TRBJ1-1; 8 bases line up with TRBD1. CDR3 size: 14 residues. With V trimmed by 6 bases and J by 3 bases, 6 bases remained unmatched. Germline CDR1 and CDR2: ENHRY and SYGVKD. The CDR3 loop reads CAISAGQGDTEAFF. The CDR3 DNA reads as TGTGCCATCAGCGCTGGACAGGGCGACACTGAAGCTTTCTTT.

The V and J genes are TRBV10-3 and TRBJ2-7; the D is unclear. The CDR3 sequence is 13 residues long. Germline CDR1 is ENHRY and CDR2 is SYGVKD. V was clipped by 7 bases and J by 2 bases, with 12 bases between them. CDR3 coding DNA: TGTGCCATCAAACAGCCTCCAGCCTACGAGCAGTACTTC. As protein: CAIKQPPAYEQYF.

The chain links TRBV5-1 to TRBJ2-1; 7 bases align to TRBD2. Germline values: CDR1 SGHRS, CDR2 YFSETQ. This CDR3 comprises 15 residues. J gave up 9 bases and V 5 bases, and 14 bases lay outside the gene matches. The DNA for the CDR3 is TGCGCCAGCAGGCGGGGTGACAGCGGGAACGGTGAGCAGTTCTTC. It yields the protein CASRRGDSGNGEQFF.

The chain uses TRBV29-1 and TRBJ2-7, with 12 bases identical to TRBD1. V lost 2 bases, J lost 5 bases, and 7 bases stayed unmatched. Germline V gives CDR1 SQVTM, CDR2 ANQGSEA. The CDR3 loop spans 15 amino acids. CDR3 DNA: TGCAGCGTTGAAAAGGGACAGGGGGCGGCCAACGAGCAGTACTTC. It codes for CSVEKGQGAANEQYF.

This clone was recorded a few times. The chain employs TRBV7-2 and TRBJ1-2; no clear D gene. Germline V gene lookup returns CDR1 SGHTA and CDR2 FQGNSA. V was clipped by 5 bases and J by 2 bases, with 12 bases between them. This CDR3 is built from 14 residues. As DNA, the CDR3 is TGTGCCAGCAGCATAACCCAGAACAACTATGGCTACACCTTC. It encodes CASSITQNNYGYTF.

V and J are TRBV7-9 and TRBJ2-5; 8 nucleotides match TRBD2. CDR3 size: 14 residues. Germline values: CDR1 SEHNR, CDR2 FQNEAQ (reference sequence). Unmatched junction bases numbered 1, after V lost 2 bases and J lost 2 bases. The CDR3 is CASSLSGSQETQYF. Here the CDR3 DNA reads TGTGCCAGCAGCTTAAGCGGGAGTCAAGAGACCCAGTACTTC.

This chain connects TRBV27 to TRBJ2-5; D may be TRBD1 (5 bases). The CDR3 contains 15 residues. Germline CDR1 reads MNHEY; CDR2 reads SMNVEV (reference sequence). Trimming took off 5 bases at V and 0 bases at J, with 13 bases between the two ends. CDR3 in amino acids: CASSKLPGHQETQYF. The CDR3 region has the DNA TGTGCCAGCAGTAAACTACCAGGGCACCAAGAGACCCAGTACTTC.

Note on this clone: The same CDR3 arises from other DNA sequences in this sample as well. The chain carries TRBV27 and TRBJ1-2; D is perhaps TRBD1 (5 bases). Per the germline V gene, CDR1 is MNHEY and CDR2 is SMNVEV (reference sequence). Deletions cut 3 bases from V and 5 bases from J, with 10 bases between. The CDR3 spans 13 residues. The CDR3 is CASSFGGGYGYTF. In nucleotides, the CDR3 is TGTGCCAGCAGTTTTGGCGGGGGTTATGGCTACACCTTC.

The chain links TRBV12-5 to TRBJ2-1; D is undetermined. This CDR3 has 16 amino acids. V gave up 2 bases and J gave up 0 bases, with 11 bases separating them. CDR1 is LGHNT, CDR2 FRNRAP, per germline. In nucleotides, the CDR3 is TGTGCTAGTGGTTTGCACCTAACGAGCTCCTACAATGAGCAGTTCTTC. Encoded protein: CASGLHLTSSYNEQFF.

The chain couples TRBV27 to TRBJ2-1, with no clear D. The CDR3 covers 15 residues. V was pared by 0 bases and J by 0 bases, with 6 bases between. Germline CDR1 MNHEY, CDR2 SMNVEV (reference sequence). CDR3 in amino acids: CASSLSRSSYNEQFF. CDR3 bases: TGTGCCAGCAGTTTATCGCGGAGCTCCTACAATGAGCAGTTCTTC.

The chain has TRBV28 and TRBJ1-3, with D tentatively TRBD1 (5 bases). The CDR3 consists of 15 residues. The germline V gene encodes CDR1 MDHEN and CDR2 SYDVKM. Trimming stripped 2 bases from V and 3 bases from J, with 11 bases between. CDR3 DNA: TGTGCCAGCAGTTTACCGGGGGTCGGTGGAAACACCATATATTTT. Translating it yields CASSLPGVGGNTIYF.

The chain uses TRBV6-5 and TRBJ1-5, with 8 bases aligning to TRBD1. Germline lookup yields CDR1 MNHEY and CDR2 SVGAGI. The CDR3 is made up of 13 amino acids. Unmatched junction bases numbered 5, after V lost 10 bases and J lost 3 bases. The CDR3 DNA reads TGTGCCACCCGGACAGGGAACAATCAGCCCCAGCATTTT. It is translated as CATRTGNNQPQHF.

The chain carries TRBV11-2 and TRBJ2-3; 7 bases map to TRBD2. V dropped 8 bases and J dropped 4; count of bases not matched to a gene: 3. CDR1 is SGHAT and CDR2 is FQNNGV in the germline V gene. This CDR3 is 12 amino acids long. The CDR3 is CASAGGADTQYF. The CDR3 DNA follows: TGTGCCAGCGCTGGGGGGGCAGATACGCAGTATTTT.

V is TRBV29-1 and J is TRBJ1-2; the D is unclear. From germline, CDR1 is SQVTM and CDR2 ANQGSEA. V shed 5 bases and J shed 1 base, with 8 bases lying between them. The CDR3 is 12 amino acids. The CDR3 loop reads CSVSSDNYGYTF. The CDR3 bases are TGCAGCGTTTCATCAGATAACTATGGCTACACCTTC. Full variable domain (remainder filled in from reference TRBV29-1 and TRBJ1-2): SAVISQKPSRDICQRGTSLTIQCQVDSQVTMMFWYRQQPGQSLTLIATANQGSEATYESGFVIDKFPISRPNLTFSTLTVSNMSPEDSSIYLCSVSSDNYGYTFGSGTRLTVV.

V is TRBV12-3 or TRBV12-4 and J is TRBJ2-1; D not resolved. The CDR3 consists of 12 residues. Trimming took 5 bases from V and 7 from J, leaving 9 bases between them. The CDR3 DNA reads TGTGCCAGCAGTATTAGTCCAAATGAGCAGTTCTTC. This sequence encodes CASSISPNEQFF.